The clone carrying this T cell receptor (beta chain) was detected only a few times. The entry originates in a study of Graves' ophthalmopathy and Graves' hyperthyroidism. Germline CDR1 is DFQATT and CDR2 is SNEGSKA (reference sequence). The CDR3 is 16 residues long. J was trimmed by 4 bases and V by 5 bases; bases with no gene match: 17. Amplification of the TCR beta CDR3 regions used RNA transcripts (as template). First-round RT-PCR used HTBI primers; second-round multiplex PCR followed. TCRdb re-called the multiplex PCR reads with MiXCR, one entry per CDR3 protein. The table lists about 700,000 distinct CDR3 sequences, 35% to 50% of them singletons.

Sample: peripheral blood. This sequence was found in an adult man with Graves' ophthalmopathy. The J gene is TRBJ2-7, the V gene TRBV20-1, with TRBD1 identical over 7 bases. The CDR3 protein is CSAGGRGRSGFYEQYF. The CDR3 nucleotides are TGCAGTGCTGGTGGAAGGGGGCGGTCGGGGTTTTACGAGCAGTACTTC.